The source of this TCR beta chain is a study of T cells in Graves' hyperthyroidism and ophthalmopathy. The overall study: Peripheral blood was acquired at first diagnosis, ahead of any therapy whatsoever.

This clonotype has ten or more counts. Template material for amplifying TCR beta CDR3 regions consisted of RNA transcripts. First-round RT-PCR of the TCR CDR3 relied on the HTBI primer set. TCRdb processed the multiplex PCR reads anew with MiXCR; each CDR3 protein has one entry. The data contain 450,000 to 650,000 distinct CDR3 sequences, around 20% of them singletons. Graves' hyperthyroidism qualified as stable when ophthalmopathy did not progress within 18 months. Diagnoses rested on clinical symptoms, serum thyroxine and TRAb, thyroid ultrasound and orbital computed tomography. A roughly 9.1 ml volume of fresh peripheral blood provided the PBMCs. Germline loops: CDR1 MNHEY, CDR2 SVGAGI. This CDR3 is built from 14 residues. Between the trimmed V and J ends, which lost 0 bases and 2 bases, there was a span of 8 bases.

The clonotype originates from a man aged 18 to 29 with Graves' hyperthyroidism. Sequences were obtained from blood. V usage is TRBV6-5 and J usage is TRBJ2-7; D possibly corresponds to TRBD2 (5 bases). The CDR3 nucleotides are TGTGCCAGCAGTTACTCAGCGGATACCTACGAGCAGTACTTC. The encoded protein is CASSYSADTYEQYF.